Here is one TCR beta chain with its context. Its antigen remains unknown. These data are taken from a study of T cells expressing NK-cell markers. Study-level information: Serological testing identified seven of the eight sequenced donors as HCMV-seropositive and one as seronegative.

The study's findings and limits: Dominance of the CD3+CD56-NKG2C+ fraction by these clonotypes also held in a handful of donors.

Germline CDR1 reads MNHEY; CDR2 reads SMNVEV (reference sequence). CDR3 size: 17 residues. Using the 5' RACE reads, TCRdb records one entry per CDR3 protein without DNA. The sample totals about 150,000 distinct CDR3 sequences. This chain connects TRBV27 to TRBJ2-2; the TRBD2 assignment by TCRdb is unverifiable without DNA. The sequenced sample was blood T cells: a sorted CD56 or NKG2C T cell subset, CD4+ or CD8+ T cells, or bulk PBMC T cells (not recorded which). The receptor comes from a woman in her fifties or sixties in good health. The CDR3 is CASKVLTSGRDTGELFF.